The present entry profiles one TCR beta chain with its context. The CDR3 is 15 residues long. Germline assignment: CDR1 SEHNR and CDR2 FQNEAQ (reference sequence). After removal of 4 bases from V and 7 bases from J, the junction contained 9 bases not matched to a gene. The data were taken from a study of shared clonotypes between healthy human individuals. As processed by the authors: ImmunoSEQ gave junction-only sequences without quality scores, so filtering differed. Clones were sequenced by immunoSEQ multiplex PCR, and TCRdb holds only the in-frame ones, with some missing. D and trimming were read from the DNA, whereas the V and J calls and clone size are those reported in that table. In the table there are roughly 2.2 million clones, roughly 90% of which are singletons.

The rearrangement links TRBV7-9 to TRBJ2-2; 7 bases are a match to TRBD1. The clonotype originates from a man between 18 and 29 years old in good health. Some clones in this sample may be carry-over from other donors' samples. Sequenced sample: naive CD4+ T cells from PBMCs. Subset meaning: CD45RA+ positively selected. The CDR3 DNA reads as TGTGCCAGCAGCTCCACTGGACAGGCCGGCGGGGAGCTGTTTTTT. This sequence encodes CASSSTGQAGGELFF.